This passage covers 28 T cell receptor beta chains from one sample sequenced in a study of cytomegalovirus exposure and HLA in healthy donors. The PCR used 60 Vbeta and 13 Jbeta primers. Method: immunoSEQ multiplex PCR; TCRdb's copy keeps in-frame clones and lacks some. The sample carries about 130,000 clones, around 70% recorded once. Sequencing was performed on PBMCs. Receptors originate from a woman in her thirties or forties in good health and CMV-seropositive.

The chain joins TRBV7-3 to TRBJ2-1; 9 bases fit TRBD2. J gave up 10 bases and V 4 bases, and 11 bases lay outside the gene matches. The CDR3 covers 15 residues. CDR1 and CDR2 from the germline V gene are SGHTA and FQGTGA. Here the CDR3 DNA reads TGTGCCAGCAGCTCATCAATAGCGGGGGAAAGAGAGCAGTTCTTC. It translates to CASSSSIAGEREQFF.

The rearrangement links TRBV5-5 to TRBJ1-3; D is ambiguous. Trimming took off 1 base at V and 2 bases at J, with 7 bases between the two ends. The germline V gene has CDR1 SGHKS and CDR2 YYEKEE (reference sequence). The CDR3 totals 14 residues. Here the CDR3 DNA reads TGTGCCAGCAGCTTGACGGTAACTGGAAACACCATATATTTT. Amino acid sequence: CASSLTVTGNTIYF.

This clone occurred a few times. The rearrangement links TRBV10-2 to TRBJ2-7, with TRBD1 identical over 7 bases. Germline V gene data show CDR1 as WSHSY and CDR2 as SAAADI. V lost 5 bases and J lost 4; bases outside the gene matches: 2. This CDR3 comprises 12 residues. The CDR3, as DNA: TGCGCCAGCAGTTCGACAGGGTACGAGCAGTACTTC. This codes for CASSSTGYEQYF.

In this sample, this clone turned up once. V is TRBV5-1 and J is TRBJ2-5; the match to TRBD2 covers 8 bases. Per germline, CDR1 SGHRS and CDR2 YFSETQ. V lost 4 bases to trimming and J lost 4 bases; unmatched junction nucleotides: 6. The CDR3 spans 14 residues. CDR3 amino acids: CASSVAGLVETQYF. For the CDR3, the DNA is TGCGCCAGCAGCGTAGCGGGGTTGGTAGAGACCCAGTACTTC.

This clone was seen once. The J gene is TRBJ2-1, the V gene TRBV18; TRBD2 matches 8 bases. CDR1 is KGHSH, CDR2 LQKENI, per germline. The CDR3 consists of 17 residues. V lost 0 bases and J lost 6; bases outside the gene matches: 10. The CDR3 loop reads CASSPPNSGNRGNEQFF. For the CDR3, the DNA is TGTGCCAGCTCACCACCGAATAGCGGGAACCGGGGCAATGAGCAGTTCTTC. Filled out from reference TRBV18 and TRBJ2-1, the complete variable domain reads NAGVMQNPRHLVRRRGQEARLRCSPMKGHSHVYWYRQLPEEGLKFMVYLQKENIIDESGMPKERFSAEFPKEGPSILRIQQVVRGDSAAYFCASSPPNSGNRGNEQFFGPGTRLTVL.

The chain is built from TRBV27 and TRBJ2-3, with 7 bases aligning to TRBD2. Trimming cost V 6 bases and J 2 bases; bases outside gene matches: 11. From germline, CDR1 is MNHEY and CDR2 SMNVEV (reference sequence). This CDR3 has 16 amino acids. The DNA of the CDR3 is TGTGCCAGCAGCCTGGGGGGGGAGGGGTTCACAGATACGCAGTATTTT. Its protein is CASSLGGEGFTDTQYF.

This clone has a single count. The V and J genes are TRBV10-3 and TRBJ1-1, with D perhaps TRBD1 (5 bases). CDR1 and CDR2 (germline): ENHRY, SYGVKD. The germline V and J ends were trimmed by 6 bases and 5 bases, with 13 bases remaining between them. This CDR3 is built from 13 residues. CDR3 nucleotides: TGTGCCATCAGGGGAGGGGACGGTACTGAAGCTTTCTTT. Protein: CAIRGGDGTEAFF.

V and J are TRBV9 and TRBJ1-1; D gene ambiguous. The V gene's germline CDR1 is SGDLS and CDR2 YYNGEE. This CDR3 spans 15 amino acids. Trimming left V 2 bases short and J 6 bases short, with 17 bases between. The CDR3 nucleotides are TGTGCCAGCAGCGTTAGTGAGAGCCCTAACGCTGAAGCTTTCTTT. It translates to CASSVSESPNAEAFF.

The chain is built from TRBV18 and TRBJ1-2, with 8 nucleotides matching TRBD1. The CDR3 is made up of 13 amino acids. Germline values: CDR1 KGHSH, CDR2 LQKENI. The V and J ends lost 4 bases and 4 bases, in that order; junction bases with no gene match: 2. The CDR3 DNA is TGTGCCAGCTCACTAGGACAGGGCTATGGCTACACCTTC. Translation: CASSLGQGYGYTF.

This chain links TRBV15 with TRBJ1-4; 7 nucleotides align to TRBD1. The CDR3 has 16 amino acids. Germline V gene sequence: CDR1 LNHNV, CDR2 YYDKDF (reference sequence). The ends lost 6 bases at V and 4 bases at J; junction bases unmatched: 11. CDR3: CATSIVPGQRNEKLFF. For the CDR3, the DNA is TGTGCCACCAGTATAGTACCGGGACAGCGTAATGAAAAACTGTTTTTT.

There are a few counts of this clone. The rearrangement joins TRBV25-1 to TRBJ2-7; D may be TRBD2 (6 bases). V lost 4 bases and J lost 6, with 16 bases in between. The CDR3 covers 14 residues. The germline CDR1 and CDR2 sequences are MGHDK and SYGVNS. CDR3 coding DNA: TGTGCCAGCAGTGCGGGCCCTGGGACTTCCGAGCAGTACTTC. Amino acid sequence: CASSAGPGTSEQYF.

The rearrangement joins TRBV27 to TRBJ1-1; D not resolved. The germline V and J ends were trimmed by 6 bases and 4 bases, with 15 bases remaining between them. The CDR3 spans 14 residues. Germline V gene data show CDR1 as MNHEY and CDR2 as SMNVEV (reference sequence). The CDR3, as DNA: TGTGCCAGCAGCCCTCTGACCGGGTTCACTGAAGCTTTCTTT. It yields the protein CASSPLTGFTEAFF.

This clone was observed a handful of times. The chain recombines TRBV2 with TRBJ1-5; 12 nucleotides agree with TRBD1. The trim removed 9 bases at V and 5 bases at J, leaving 2 bases unmatched. The CDR3 sequence is 13 residues long. The germline CDR1 and CDR2 sequences are SNHLY and FYNNEI. CDR3 DNA sequence: TGTGCCAGGGGACAGGGGGCCCATCAGCCCCAGCATTTT. Its protein product is CARGQGAHQPQHF.

V usage is TRBV2 and J usage is TRBJ2-3; TRBD2 is a possible D gene (5 bases). The CDR3 length is 15 residues. V was clipped by 3 bases and J by 0 bases, with 10 bases between them. Germline CDR1 reads SNHLY; CDR2 reads FYNNEI. The CDR3 reads CASSEKRISTDTQYF. CDR3 in DNA: TGTGCCAGCAGTGAGAAGCGGATTAGCACAGATACGCAGTATTTT. Complete variable domain (other parts from reference TRBV2 and TRBJ2-3): EPEVTQTPSHQVTQMGQEVILRCVPISNHLYFYWYRQILGQKVEFLVSFYNNEISEKSEIFDDQFSVERPDGSNFTLKIRSTKLEDSAMYFCASSEKRISTDTQYFGPGTRLTVL.

A note on this clone: This specimen includes other DNA sequences encoding the same CDR3. The chain recombines TRBV9 with TRBJ2-1; tentative D call: TRBD2 (5 bases). Germline lookup yields CDR1 SGDLS and CDR2 YYNGEE. The CDR3 runs 15 residues. V was clipped by 0 bases and J by 4 bases, with 11 bases between them. The CDR3 DNA reads as TGTGCCAGCAGCGTAGGCGCGGGCGCTTACAATGAGCAGTTCTTC. As protein: CASSVGAGAYNEQFF.

This clone was seen a few times. The rearrangement links TRBV20-1 to TRBJ1-2; tentative D call: TRBD1 (6 bases). CDR1 and CDR2 (germline): DFQATT, SNEGSKA (reference sequence). The CDR3 spans 11 residues. CDR3 in DNA: TGCAATACCAGACAGGTCTATGGCTACACCTTC. Its protein is CNTRQVYGYTF.

This sequence joins TRBV27 and TRBJ2-1; maybe TRBD2 (6 bases). CDR3 length equals 17 residues. Germline V gene data show CDR1 as MNHEY and CDR2 as SMNVEV (reference sequence). Trimming left V 11 bases short and J 0 bases short, with 23 bases between. The CDR3 spells CASPLGKAGSSYNEQFF. CDR3 bases: TGTGCCTCCCCTCTGGGGAAGGCGGGGAGCTCCTACAATGAGCAGTTCTTC.

The chain has TRBV2 and TRBJ2-7; 11 positions match TRBD2. The V gene's germline CDR1 is SNHLY and CDR2 FYNNEI. Trimming at V came to 7 bases and at J to 4 bases, leaving 6 bases not matched to a gene. This CDR3 has 14 residues. The CDR3 nucleotides are TGTGCCAGCAAAACCGGGACTAGCGGATACGAGCAGTACTTC. Encoded protein: CASKTGTSGYEQYF.

J is TRBJ1-5 and V is TRBV4-3; D is unclear. The ends were cut back, 0 bases at V and 2 bases at J, with 5 bases in the middle. The CDR3 is made up of 14 amino acids. Germline CDR1 reads LGHNA; CDR2 reads YSLEER. The CDR3 sequence is CASSQEEGNQPQHF. The DNA of the CDR3 is TGCGCCAGCAGCCAAGAAGAGGGCAATCAGCCCCAGCATTTT.

On this clone: The identical CDR3 is also encoded by other nucleotide sequences in the sample. The DNA for the CDR3 is TGTGCCAGCAGCTTAGGACAGGGGGCCTACGAGCAGTACTTC. This codes for CASSLGQGAYEQYF. This rearrangement joins TRBV5-4 to TRBJ2-7, with TRBD1 matching over 10 bases. The V gene's germline CDR1 is SGHNT and CDR2 YYREEE (reference sequence). This CDR3 is built from 14 residues. Trimming cost V 2 bases and J 2 bases; bases outside gene matches: 1.

This CDR3 reads CASSMRNTEAFF. The CDR3 coding sequence is TGTGCCAGTAGTATGAGGAACACTGAAGCTTTCTTT. This chain uses TRBV19 with TRBJ1-1, with unresolved D. The CDR3 loop spans 12 amino acids. Deletions cut 3 bases from V and 1 base from J, with 3 bases between. Germline CDR1 and CDR2: LNHDA and SQIVND (reference sequence).

This clone was seen a few times. The V call is TRBV16, the J call TRBJ1-2, with 8 bases fitting TRBD1. V lost 4 bases, J lost 4 bases, and 8 bases stayed unmatched. In germline, CDR1 is KGHSY, CDR2 FQNENV. The CDR3 extends over 15 amino acids. CDR3 in amino acids: CASSPEGTGRYGYTF. The CDR3 nucleotides read TGTGCCAGCAGCCCGGAGGGGACAGGCCGCTATGGCTACACCTTC.

This clone was counted a single time. The rearrangement uses TRBV7-2 and TRBJ1-4; 7 bases line up with TRBD1. The CDR3 loop spans 14 amino acids. With 5 bases clipped from V and 4 bases from J, the junction kept 4 bases outside the gene matches. CDR1 is SGHTA, CDR2 FQGNSA, per germline. The CDR3 here is CASSQDRINEKLFF. The CDR3 DNA follows: TGTGCCAGCAGCCAGGACAGGATTAATGAAAAACTGTTTTTT.

The chain combines TRBV2 with TRBJ1-5, with D perhaps matching TRBD1 (6 bases). CDR3 length: 15 residues. The germline CDR1 and CDR2 sequences are SNHLY and FYNNEI. Trimming took off 5 bases at V and 2 bases at J, with 13 bases between the two ends. CDR3 in amino acids: CASSLTGLGNQPQHF. The CDR3 nucleotides are TGTGCCAGCAGTTTAACAGGGTTGGGCAATCAGCCCCAGCATTTT.

This rearrangement joins TRBV5-4 to TRBJ2-7, with 7 positions matching TRBD2. Germline assignment: CDR1 SGHNT and CDR2 YYREEE (reference sequence). V lost 4 bases and J lost 0; bases outside the gene matches: 4. The CDR3 has 14 amino acids. CDR3 nucleotides: TGTGCCAGCAGCCGTAGCGGGCCCTCCTACGAGCAGTACTTC. Protein: CASSRSGPSYEQYF.

Only a few counts were recorded for this clone. Written as DNA, the CDR3 is TGCGCCAGCAGCCAAGAAGAAGATGAGGACGACAGGGGGTACTATGGCTACACCTTC. Residues: CASSQEEDEDDRGYYGYTF. The chain combines TRBV4-3 with TRBJ1-2, with 9 bases identical to TRBD1. Germline lookup yields CDR1 LGHNA and CDR2 YSLEER. The CDR3 contains 19 residues. V shed 0 bases and J 3 bases; nucleotides not matched to a gene: 14.

The V call is TRBV7-9, the J call TRBJ1-1, with 11 positions matching TRBD1. This CDR3 has 14 amino acids. V lost 3 bases, J lost 5 bases, and 2 bases stayed unmatched. CDR1 is SEHNR and CDR2 is FQNEAQ in the germline V gene (reference sequence). The CDR3 loop is CASSLGQGETEAFF. CDR3 nucleotides: TGTGCCAGCAGCTTGGGACAGGGGGAAACTGAAGCTTTCTTT.

The rearrangement joins TRBV5-8 to TRBJ2-6; possible D gene TRBD2, 5 bases. With 0 bases removed from V and 4 bases from J, the gap between germline ends came to 11 bases. Germline CDR1 and CDR2: SGHTS and YDEGEE. CDR3 length: 16 residues. CDR3 loop: CASSLVTPGGANVLTF. The CDR3 DNA follows: TGTGCCAGCAGCTTGGTTACCCCGGGAGGGGCCAACGTCCTGACTTTC.